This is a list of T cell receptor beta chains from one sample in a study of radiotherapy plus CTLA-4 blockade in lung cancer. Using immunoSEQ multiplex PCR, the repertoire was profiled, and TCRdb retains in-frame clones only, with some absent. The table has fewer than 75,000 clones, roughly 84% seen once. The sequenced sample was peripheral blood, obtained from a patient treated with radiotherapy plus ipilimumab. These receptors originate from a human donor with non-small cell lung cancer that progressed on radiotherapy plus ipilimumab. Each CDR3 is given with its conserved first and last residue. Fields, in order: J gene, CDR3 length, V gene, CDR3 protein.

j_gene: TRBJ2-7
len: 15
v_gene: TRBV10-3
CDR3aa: CAISGRDREIHEQYF

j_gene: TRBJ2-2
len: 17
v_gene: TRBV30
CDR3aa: CASRPSGTSRNTGELFF

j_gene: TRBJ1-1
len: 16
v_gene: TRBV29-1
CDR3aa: CSAPERSEHGRTEAFF

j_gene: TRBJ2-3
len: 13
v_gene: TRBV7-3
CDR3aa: CASTTGGGDTQYF

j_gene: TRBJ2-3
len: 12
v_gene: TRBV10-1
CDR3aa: CASSAGDSTQYF

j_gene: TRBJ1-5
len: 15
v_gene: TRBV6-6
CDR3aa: CASSTRRSSNQPQHF

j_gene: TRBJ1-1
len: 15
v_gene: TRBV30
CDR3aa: CAWRAGGTMNTEAFF

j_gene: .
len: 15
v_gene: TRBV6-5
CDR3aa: CASSYSPSDQETQYF

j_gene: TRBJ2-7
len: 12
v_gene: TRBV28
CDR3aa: CASSPAGYEQYF

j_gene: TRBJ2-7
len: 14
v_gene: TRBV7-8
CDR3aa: CASSPTGARDEQYF

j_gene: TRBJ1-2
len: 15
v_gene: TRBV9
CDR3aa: CASSVGRDGNYGYTF

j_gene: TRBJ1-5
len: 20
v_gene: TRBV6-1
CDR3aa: CASSGLRDTFIEYSNQPQHF

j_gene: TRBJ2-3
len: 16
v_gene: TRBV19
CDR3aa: CASSIGAGIVTDTQYF

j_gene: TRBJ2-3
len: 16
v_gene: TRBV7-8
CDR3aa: CASSLGGQGAADTQYF

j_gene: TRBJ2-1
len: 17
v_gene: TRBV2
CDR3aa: CASSEGTSGRARSEQFF

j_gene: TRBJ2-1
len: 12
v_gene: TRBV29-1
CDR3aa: CSVQTDVSEQFF

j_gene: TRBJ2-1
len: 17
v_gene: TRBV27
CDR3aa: CASSRGTSGSSYNEQFF

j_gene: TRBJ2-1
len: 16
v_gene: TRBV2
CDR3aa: CASRLAGALSYNEQFF

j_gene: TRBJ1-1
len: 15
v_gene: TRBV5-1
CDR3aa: CASSLAGQGSTEAFF

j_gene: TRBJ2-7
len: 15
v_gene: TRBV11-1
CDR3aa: CASSFNGRNSYEQYF

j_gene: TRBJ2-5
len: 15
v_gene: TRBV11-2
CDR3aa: CASSLGRGQQETQYF

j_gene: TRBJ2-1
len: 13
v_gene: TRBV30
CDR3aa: CAWSLLPYNEQFF